This TCR beta chain comes out of a study of blood T cells in healthy people across ages. The study, taken as a whole, reports: Long-lived donors exceeded aged donors in naive CD4+ cells and diversity.

Donation came from healthy Caucasian individuals in Russia who were aged 6 to 90. It was around 9 milliliters of peripheral blood that were drawn from each donor. The total RNA that was extracted per sample amounted to at least 5.5 micrograms. Trimming took 0 bases from V and 3 from J; bases not matched to a gene: 5. Germline CDR1 and CDR2: SGDLS and YYNGEE. The CDR3 has 15 amino acids. Of note for this clonotype: As yet, its antigen is unknown.

Using a J-beta primer mix together with a sample-barcoded 5' primer, a second PCR was run for about 6 to 11 cycles. TCRdb reprocessed the 5' RACE reads via MiXCR and lists one record per CDR3 protein. The repertoire holds fewer than 800,000 distinct CDR3 sequences, with around half as singletons. The chain has TRBV9 and TRBJ2-7; TRBD1 agrees at 8 bases. The source is a woman aged 55 to 70 in good health. The sequenced material came from blood. Written as DNA, the CDR3 is TGTGCCAGCAGCGTAGATGCCGGGACAGGCTACGAGCAGTACTTC. Translation gives CASSVDAGTGYEQYF.